Listed below are T cell receptor beta chains from one sample, sequenced in a study of neurological immune-mediated disorders. Using its own MiXCR run on the 5' RACE reads, TCRdb lists one record per CDR3 protein. Of 65,000 to 85,000 distinct CDR3 sequences detected, 2.5% to 4% appear once; the ten largest clones hold around 5.2%. Input material: PBMCs. These receptors were collected from a woman aged 50 to 65 with multiple sclerosis. Each CDR3 is given with its conserved first and last residue. Some rows have no size entry. The others give once, few or many, or a class for an expanded clone.

v_call: TRBV18; j_call: TRBJ2-6; clone_size: many; cdr3_aa: CASSLRTFGANVLTF
v_call: TRBV20-1; j_call: TRBJ1-1; clone_size: many; cdr3_aa: CSARDRILNTEAFF
v_call: TRBV27; j_call: TRBJ1-6; clone_size: many; cdr3_aa: CASSLTGSPLHF
v_call: TRBV28; j_call: TRBJ2-2; clone_size: many; cdr3_aa: CASGSTTGELFF
v_call: TRBV4-1; j_call: TRBJ2-6; clone_size: many; cdr3_aa: CASSQWTSEAGGANVLTF
v_call: TRBV5-1; j_call: TRBJ2-7; clone_size: many; cdr3_aa: CASSPAASYEQYF
v_call: TRBV7-2; j_call: TRBJ2-1; clone_size: many; cdr3_aa: CASSFGTSGINEQFF
v_call: TRBV3-1; j_call: TRBJ1-4; clone_size: many; cdr3_aa: CASSPRQGAGGEKLFF
v_call: TRBV7-2; j_call: TRBJ1-2; clone_size: many; cdr3_aa: CASSLDGGSNYGYTF
v_call: TRBV20-1; j_call: TRBJ1-2; clone_size: many; cdr3_aa: CSAPPGTLNYGYTF
v_call: TRBV20-1; j_call: TRBJ1-5; clone_size: many; cdr3_aa: CSASFQISNQPQHF
v_call: TRBV7-2; j_call: TRBJ2-1; clone_size: many; cdr3_aa: CASSIWRAENEQFF
v_call: TRBV20-1; j_call: TRBJ2-7; clone_size: many; cdr3_aa: CSAELAAPYEQYF
v_call: TRBV7-2; j_call: TRBJ1-6; clone_size: many; cdr3_aa: CASSLYGSQFNSPLHF
v_call: TRBV19; j_call: TRBJ1-5; clone_size: many; cdr3_aa: CASISGQGYNQPQHF
v_call: TRBV10-3; j_call: TRBJ1-3; clone_size: many; cdr3_aa: CAIMAVAQVGNTIYF
v_call: TRBV12-3/TRBV12-4; j_call: TRBJ2-1; clone_size: many; cdr3_aa: CASSFGTSNEQFF
v_call: TRBV5-5; j_call: TRBJ1-4; clone_size: many; cdr3_aa: CASSDARKLFF
v_call: TRBV5-8; j_call: TRBJ1-2; clone_size: many; cdr3_aa: CASSLADRGGYTF
v_call: TRBV5-1; j_call: TRBJ2-3; clone_size: many; cdr3_aa: CASSLLSLSADTQYF
v_call: TRBV5-1; j_call: TRBJ1-1; clone_size: many; cdr3_aa: CASSPGGVRTEAFF
v_call: TRBV20-1; j_call: TRBJ2-3; clone_size: many; cdr3_aa: CSAVAGGADTQYF
v_call: TRBV28; j_call: TRBJ2-3; clone_size: many; cdr3_aa: CASSLETQGDTQYF
v_call: TRBV20-1; j_call: TRBJ2-3; clone_size: many; cdr3_aa: CSARRAPDTQYF
v_call: TRBV5-1; j_call: TRBJ2-5; clone_size: many; cdr3_aa: CASTLETGEETQYF
v_call: TRBV7-2; j_call: TRBJ2-1; clone_size: many; cdr3_aa: CASSWKVSGGLSYNEQFF
v_call: TRBV4-1; j_call: TRBJ1-5; clone_size: many; cdr3_aa: CASSQENRGRQPQHF
v_call: TRBV7-2; j_call: TRBJ1-1; clone_size: many; cdr3_aa: CASSLDPKNTEAFF
v_call: TRBV29-1; j_call: TRBJ2-3; clone_size: many; cdr3_aa: CSVFSGGLDTQYF
v_call: TRBV12-3/TRBV12-4; j_call: TRBJ2-1; clone_size: many; cdr3_aa: CASSFRMSGGINEQFF
v_call: TRBV6-5; j_call: TRBJ1-2; clone_size: medium-sized; cdr3_aa: CASSYSKGGFGGYTF
v_call: TRBV5-1; j_call: TRBJ2-1; clone_size: many; cdr3_aa: CASSFMGTTYNEQFF
v_call: TRBV11-2; j_call: TRBJ2-1; clone_size: few; cdr3_aa: CASSLVPGGYNEQFF
v_call: TRBV20-1; j_call: TRBJ1-1; clone_size: many; cdr3_aa: CSARQGVNTEAFF
v_call: TRBV10-3; j_call: TRBJ1-2; clone_size: many; cdr3_aa: CAIRPRDSGYTF
v_call: TRBV28; j_call: TRBJ1-1; clone_size: NA; cdr3_aa: CASSPPGQEAFF
v_call: TRBV5-1; j_call: TRBJ1-1; clone_size: many; cdr3_aa: CASSRTAKAEAFF
v_call: TRBV6-1; j_call: TRBJ1-4; clone_size: many; cdr3_aa: CASSEDSPEKLFF
v_call: TRBV20-1; j_call: TRBJ2-3; clone_size: many; cdr3_aa: CSARDLYNRAADTQYF
v_call: TRBV19; j_call: TRBJ2-3; clone_size: many; cdr3_aa: CASSIRGLEQDTQYF
v_call: TRBV18; j_call: TRBJ1-1; clone_size: many; cdr3_aa: CASSPQGQLEAFF
v_call: TRBV20-1; j_call: TRBJ2-5; clone_size: many; cdr3_aa: CSARDPTGGSFKGNF
v_call: TRBV10-3; j_call: TRBJ2-1; clone_size: NA; cdr3_aa: CAISGQYNEQFF
v_call: TRBV7-2; j_call: TRBJ2-7; clone_size: many; cdr3_aa: CASSLVRYEQYF
v_call: TRBV19; j_call: TRBJ2-7; clone_size: few; cdr3_aa: CASSDAGFSYEQYF
v_call: TRBV4-1; j_call: TRBJ2-7; clone_size: many; cdr3_aa: CASSSQATGGTYEQYF
v_call: TRBV7-2; j_call: TRBJ2-3; clone_size: many; cdr3_aa: CDSSTSGGREYF